This T cell receptor beta chain was identified in a study of cytomegalovirus exposure and HLA in healthy donors. The study, taken as a whole, reports: Several of the most significant clusters appeared linked to common viral pathogens, based on a later analysis.

Points on this clone: Its antigen is still unknown.

V lost 0 bases and J lost 3, with 8 bases in between. The CDR3 runs to 14 residues. CDR1 MNHEY and CDR2 SMNVEV come from the germline V gene (reference sequence). The primer mix had 60 Vbeta and 13 Jbeta primers. Only in-frame clones appear in the TCRdb table, and some are missing; sequencing was by immunoSEQ multiplex PCR. This sample yields some 110,000 clones, of which approximately 82% are seen a single time; around 23% belongs to the top ten. The clonotype comes from a man younger than 40 in good health and CMV-seropositive. The chain employs TRBV27 and TRBJ1-1; D unclear. The sample taken for sequencing was PBMCs. In DNA, the CDR3 is TGTGCCAGCAGTTTATCGTTTACAGACACTGAAGCTTTCTTT. Translating gives CASSLSFTDTEAFF.